This TCR beta chain comes out of a study of OX40 agonist ivuxolimab in advanced cancers. Assay used: immunoSEQ multiplex PCR; TCRdb lists only in-frame clones, some missing. The sample has 80,000 to 100,000 clones; around 87% are singletons. Trimming pared 5 bases from V and 8 bases from J, leaving 15 bases between. The CDR3 has 13 amino acids. The germline gives CDR1 LGHNA, CDR2 YNFKEQ. The rearrangement links TRBV4-2 to TRBJ1-2; D unclear. The clonotype comes from an adult with an advanced solid tumor such as melanoma, head and neck, liver or kidney cancer. The sequencing here drew on CD4+ or CD8+ T cells sorted from blood, taken in a trial of the OX40 agonist ivuxolimab. The CDR3 spells CASSSETRKGYTF. The CDR3 DNA follows: TGTGCCAGCAGCTCCGAGACCCGGAAAGGCTACACCTTC.